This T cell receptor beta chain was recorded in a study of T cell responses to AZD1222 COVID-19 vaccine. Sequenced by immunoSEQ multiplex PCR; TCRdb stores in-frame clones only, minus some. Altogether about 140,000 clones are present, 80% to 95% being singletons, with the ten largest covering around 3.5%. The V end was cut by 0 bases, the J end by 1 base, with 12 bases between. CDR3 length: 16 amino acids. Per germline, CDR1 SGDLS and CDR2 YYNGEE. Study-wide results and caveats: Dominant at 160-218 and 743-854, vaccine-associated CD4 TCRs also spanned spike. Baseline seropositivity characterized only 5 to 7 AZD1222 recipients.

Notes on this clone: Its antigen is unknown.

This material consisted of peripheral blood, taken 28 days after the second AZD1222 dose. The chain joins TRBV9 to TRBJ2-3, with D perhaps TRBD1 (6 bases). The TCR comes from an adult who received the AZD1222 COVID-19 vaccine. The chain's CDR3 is CASSVGQALRTDTQYF. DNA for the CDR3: TGTGCCAGCAGCGTAGGACAGGCCTTACGCACAGATACGCAGTATTTT.